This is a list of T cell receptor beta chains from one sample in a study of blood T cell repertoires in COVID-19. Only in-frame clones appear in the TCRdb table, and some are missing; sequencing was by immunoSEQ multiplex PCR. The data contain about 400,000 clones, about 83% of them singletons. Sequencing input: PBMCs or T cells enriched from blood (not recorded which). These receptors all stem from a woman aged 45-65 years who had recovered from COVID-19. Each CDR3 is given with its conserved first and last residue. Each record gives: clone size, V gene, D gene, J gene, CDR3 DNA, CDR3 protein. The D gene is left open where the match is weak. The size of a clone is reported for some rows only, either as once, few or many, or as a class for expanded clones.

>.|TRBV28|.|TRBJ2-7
TGTGCCAGCAGTTTAGGGCCCCAGGGCTCCTACGAGCAGTACTTC
CASSLGPQGSYEQYF
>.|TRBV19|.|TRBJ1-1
TGTGCCAGTAGTATAGATGGGTTCTGGACAACTGAAGCTTTCTTT
CASSIDGFWTTEAFF
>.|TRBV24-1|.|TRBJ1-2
TGTGCCACCAGTGACCCCCTAGACTATGGCTACACCTTC
CATSDPLDYGYTF
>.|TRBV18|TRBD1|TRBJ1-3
TGTGCCAGCTCCGGGACAGCCTCTGGAAACACCATATATTTT
CASSGTASGNTIYF
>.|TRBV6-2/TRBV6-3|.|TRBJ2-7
TGTGCCAGCAGTTACGCGGCCGGAAGGAGATCCTACGAGCAGTACTTC
CASSYAAGRRSYEQYF
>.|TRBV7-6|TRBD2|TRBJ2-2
TGTGCCAGCAGCCCAGGACTAGCGGGAAACACCGGGGAGCTGTTTTTT
CASSPGLAGNTGELFF
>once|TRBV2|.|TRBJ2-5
TGTGCCAGCTGCCCAGCGGAGACCCAGTACTTC
CASCPAETQYF
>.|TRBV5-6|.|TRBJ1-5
TGTGCCAGCAGCTTTCGCCGGGGGACTGCCACCAATCAGCCCCAGCATTTT
CASSFRRGTATNQPQHF
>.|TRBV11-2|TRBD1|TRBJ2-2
TGTGCCAGCAGGCTAGCCCCTGGGGACAGTAACACCGGGGAGCTGTTTTTT
CASRLAPGDSNTGELFF
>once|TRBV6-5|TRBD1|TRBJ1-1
TGTGCCAGCAGTTCGGGACAGGGGTCTATGAACACTGAAGCTTTCTTT
CASSSGQGSMNTEAFF
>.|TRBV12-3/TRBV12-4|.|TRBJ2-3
TGTGCCAGCAGTTTGGGGGGAGATACGCAGTATTTT
CASSLGGDTQYF
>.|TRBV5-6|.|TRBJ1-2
TGTGCCAGCAGCTGGAGGGATACGGCTAACTATGGCTACACCTTC
CASSWRDTANYGYTF
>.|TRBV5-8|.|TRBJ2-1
TGTGCCAGCAGCTTTACAGGAACCAATGAGCAGTTCTTC
CASSFTGTNEQFF
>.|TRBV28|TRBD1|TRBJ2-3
TGTGCCAGCAGTTTTGGGACAGAATCCACAGATACGCAGTATTTT
CASSFGTESTDTQYF
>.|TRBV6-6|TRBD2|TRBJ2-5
TGTGCCAGCAGTTACTACGGGACTAGCGTTTCAGAGACCCAGTACTTC
CASSYYGTSVSETQYF
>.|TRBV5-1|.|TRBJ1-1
TGCGCCAGCAGCTATCAGAAACAGGTGGACACTGAAGCTTTCTTT
CASSYQKQVDTEAFF
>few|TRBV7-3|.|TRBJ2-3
TGTGCCAGCAGCCGCCCGGGGGATACGCAGTATTTT
CASSRPGDTQYF
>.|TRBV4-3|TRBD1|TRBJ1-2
TGCGCCAGCAGCCAGACAGGGGCGGGCGGCTACACCTTC
CASSQTGAGGYTF
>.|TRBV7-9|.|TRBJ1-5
TGTGCCAGCAGCTTAGACGAGCCGGGACTTTGGAAGCAGCCCCAGCATTTT
CASSLDEPGLWKQPQHF
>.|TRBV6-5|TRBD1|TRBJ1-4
TGTGCCGCTAGACAGGGAGGTAATGAAAAACTGTTTTTT
CAARQGGNEKLFF
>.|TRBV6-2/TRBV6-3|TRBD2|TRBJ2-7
TGTGCCAGCAGTTCCCCCCTGGGGGGGTTTTACGAGCAGTACTTC
CASSSPLGGFYEQYF
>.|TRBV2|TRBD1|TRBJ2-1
TGTGCCAGCAGTCTCTTAGGCGAGACAGGGCAGTACAATGAGCAGTTCTTC
CASSLLGETGQYNEQFF
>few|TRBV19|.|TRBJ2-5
TGTGCCAGTAGTATAGGCGGCAGCCAAGAGACCCAGTACTTC
CASSIGGSQETQYF
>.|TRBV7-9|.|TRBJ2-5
TGTGCCAGCAGCCCCCCGCAGGGGCAGGGGGAGACCCAGTACTTC
CASSPPQGQGETQYF
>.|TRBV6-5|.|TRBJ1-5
TGTGCCAGCAGTTCGAACCCCAGGGGCGGGAATCAGCCCCAGCATTTT
CASSSNPRGGNQPQHF
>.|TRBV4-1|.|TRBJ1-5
TGCGCCAGCAGCCAAGTGCACTCTCAGCCCCAGCATTTT
CASSQVHSQPQHF
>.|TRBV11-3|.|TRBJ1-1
TGTGCCAGCAGCGCGGGGAACATGAACACTGAAGCTTTCTTT
CASSAGNMNTEAFF
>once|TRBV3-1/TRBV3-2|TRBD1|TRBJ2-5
TGTGCCAGCAGCCTAAATCCGGGACAGGGAGGGGAGACCCAGTACTTC
CASSLNPGQGGETQYF
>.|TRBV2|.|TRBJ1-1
TGTGCCAGCAGTGAAGCGGCAGGGGCTGAAGCTTTCTTT
CASSEAAGAEAFF
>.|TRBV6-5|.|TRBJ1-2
TGTGCCAGCAGCCCGGACACGTTCTATGGCTACACCTTC
CASSPDTFYGYTF
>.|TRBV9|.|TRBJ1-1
TGTGCCAGCAGTAAGGTTGGAGCGAACACTGAAGCTTTCTTT
CASSKVGANTEAFF